Sequencing of this TCR beta chain was carried out in a study of OX40 agonist ivuxolimab in advanced cancers. Clones were read by immunoSEQ multiplex PCR, and TCRdb kept only the in-frame ones, dropping some. Counted here are about 38,000 clones, approximately 82% occurring once; the ten biggest clones make up 6.5% to 8%. The germline V gene encodes CDR1 SQVTM and CDR2 ANQGSEA. The trim removed 1 base at V and 1 base at J, leaving 0 bases unmatched. The CDR3 spans 14 residues. The chain recombines TRBV29-1 with TRBJ2-3, with 9 bases identical to TRBD2. The source is an adult with an advanced solid tumor such as melanoma, head and neck, liver or kidney cancer. The source was CD4+ or CD8+ T cells sorted from blood, collected in a trial of the OX40 agonist ivuxolimab. CDR3 coding DNA: TGCAGCGTTGAAGGCGGGAGGGGCACAGATACGCAGTATTTT. Its translation is CSVEGGRGTDTQYF.